This T cell receptor (beta chain) was captured by sequencing in a study of blood T cell repertoires in COVID-19. Study context: Researchers got acute and convalescent COVID-19 samples from the United States, Italy and Spain.

Ages ranged from about 18 to 100 years, with residence in under 25 US areas. Clinical history as reported by participants underpinned cohort assignment. In the authors' methods: It was from reference gene primer amplification that nucleated cell counts were estimated. Repertoires were generated with immunoSEQ multiplex PCR, while TCRdb's copy carries only in-frame clones and drops some. V and J calls and clone size come straight from that table; D and trimming were deduced from the DNA. The data contain approximately 230,000 clones, 80% to 90% of them singletons. The sequence came from a woman in her 30s who had recovered from COVID-19. Input material: PBMCs or T cells enriched from blood (not recorded which).

The CDR3 here is CASSVQVTGNSPLHF. The CDR3 bases are TGTGCCAGCAGCGTACAGGTTACAGGGAATTCACCCCTCCACTTT. V and J are TRBV9 and TRBJ1-6; possible D gene TRBD1, 6 bases. CDR1 is SGDLS, CDR2 YYNGEE, per germline. This CDR3 region has 15 residues. V gave up 1 base and J gave up 7 bases, with 12 bases separating them.